What follows is one T cell receptor beta chain and its context. The target antigen is unknown. The data originate from a study of monozygotic twins with inflammatory bowel disease. Whole-study findings and limits: Researchers report that IBD patients shared fewer clonotypes with others than healthy twins, especially amid disease activity.

From its re-call of the 5' RACE reads, TCRdb lists each CDR3 protein once, without DNA. The sample includes some 400,000 distinct CDR3 sequences. The source material was blood. The TCR originated in a human donor with ulcerative colitis or Crohn's disease, or a healthy co-twin of an affected twin (not recorded which).

This chain's CDR3 is CASSLSGTGLSTQYF. The chain has TRBV5-1 and TRBJ2-3; TCRdb calls TRBD1, which cannot be checked without DNA. This CDR3 is built from 15 residues. Germline CDR1 SGHRS, CDR2 YFSETQ.